Listed below are T cell receptor beta chains from one sample, sequenced in a study of STAT5B mutations in CD4+ large granular lymphocyte leukemia. Assay used: immunoSEQ multiplex PCR; TCRdb lists only in-frame clones, some missing. Among 45,000 to 55,000 clones, around 70% were seen once, and the ten largest hold 1.5% to 1.7%. Material: CD4+ T cells from blood buffy coats. Receptors were obtained from a human donor in good health. Each CDR3 is given with its conserved first and last residue. The order of the fields is J gene, D gene, clone size, V gene, CDR3 DNA, CDR3 protein. A D gene is named only where the DNA matches it firmly. Clone size is not always given. Where it is, it says once, few, many or a class for expanded clones.

TRBJ2-4,NA,NA,TRBV2,TGTGCCAGCAGTGAGGACGGGGGAAGTGGTGACATTCAGTACTTC,CASSEDGGSGDIQYF
TRBJ2-7,NA,NA,TRBV18,TGTGCCAGCTCACCCGTTGCACACGAGCAGTACTTC,CASSPVAHEQYF
TRBJ2-5,TRBD1,NA,TRBV7-9,TGTGCCGTCGGGACAGCAGAGACCCAGTACTTC,CAVGTAETQYF
TRBJ1-1,NA,NA,TRBV6-1,TGTGCCAGCAGTGGACAGTATCACACTGAAGCTTTCTTT,CASSGQYHTEAFF
TRBJ2-5,NA,NA,TRBV9,TGTGCCAGCAGCCCCCCCGCTTCTTTCACCCAGTACTTC,CASSPPASFTQYF
TRBJ2-7,NA,NA,TRBV30,TGTGCCTGGGAACAGGGCTCCTACGAGCAGTACTTC,CAWEQGSYEQYF
TRBJ2-5,NA,NA,TRBV19,TGTGCCAGTAGTCCCCAAGGCCAACTCCAAGAGACCCAGTACTTC,CASSPQGQLQETQYF
TRBJ2-3,NA,few,TRBV6-5,TGTGCCAGCAGTTACTCACAGGTCCCTGAGGCAGATACGCAGTATTTT,CASSYSQVPEADTQYF
TRBJ2-1,TRBD2,NA,TRBV9,TGTGCCAGCACCCAGGGTAGCGGGATTTACAATGAGCAGTTCTTC,CASTQGSGIYNEQFF
TRBJ1-2,NA,NA,TRBV7-9,TGTGCCAGCAGCCTCGGGATCGGGGCCACCTTC,CASSLGIGATF
TRBJ2-3,NA,NA,TRBV11-2,TGTGCCAGCAGGCTCGGGAACACAGATACGCAGTATTTT,CASRLGNTDTQYF
TRBJ1-5,TRBD1,NA,TRBV6-1,TGTGCCAGCAGAGGGGGACAGGACAGCCAGCCCCAGCATTTT,CASRGGQDSQPQHF
TRBJ2-3,NA,NA,TRBV5-1,TGCGCCAGCAGCTCAGGGGTTGTCACAGATACGCAGTATTTT,CASSSGVVTDTQYF
TRBJ2-2,NA,NA,TRBV9,TGTGCCAGCAGCGTGGGGACGGGCACCGGGGAGCTGTTTTTT,CASSVGTGTGELFF
TRBJ2-7,NA,NA,TRBV10-3,TGTGCCATCAACTCCGGGCCTACCTACGAGCAGTACTTC,CAINSGPTYEQYF
TRBJ1-2,NA,NA,TRBV29-1,TGCAGCGTTTTAACCGGGTCAAACTATGGCTACACCTTC,CSVLTGSNYGYTF
TRBJ2-7,NA,NA,TRBV7-8,TGTGCCAGCAGCTTAGGTACAGCAACCTACGAGCAGTACTTC,CASSLGTATYEQYF
TRBJ1-2,NA,NA,TRBV6-5,TGTGCCAGCAGAGGAGGCGCGGGTGGCTACACCTTC,CASRGGAGGYTF
TRBJ2-5,NA,few,TRBV30,TGTGCCTGGTCTCCAGGGGAGACCCAGTACTTC,CAWSPGETQYF
TRBJ2-5,NA,NA,TRBV7-8,TGTGCCAGCAGCTTCCAGGGGGGGGCTGGAGAGACCCAGTACTTC,CASSFQGGAGETQYF